The present entry profiles one TCR beta chain with its context. The antigen is unknown. All donors participated as healthy donors of bone marrow. Researchers ran the PCR with 60 Vbeta and 13 Jbeta primers. Generated by immunoSEQ multiplex PCR, the TCRdb table keeps only in-frame clones and is missing some. The sample holds some 180,000 clones, 80% seen once. The data originate from a study of cytomegalovirus exposure and HLA in healthy donors. The study, taken as a whole, reports: Across HLA loci, a later analysis found differing TCR association rates, with DRB1 most and HLA-C fewest. In a later analysis, TCR beta V- and J-gene trimming was associated with a missense DCLRE1C variant. Analyses of presence and absence presupposed an approximately uniform sequencing depth across donors.

Trimming left V 0 bases short and J 0 bases short, with 10 bases between. The germline V gene encodes CDR1 SGDLS and CDR2 YYNGEE. The CDR3 covers 15 residues. The sequencing input was PBMCs. The clonotype originates from a girl aged 5-17 years in good health and CMV-seropositive. The chain couples TRBV9 to TRBJ2-7; tentative D call: TRBD1 (5 bases). CDR3 sequence reads: CASSVDWGNSYEQYF. The CDR3 region has the DNA TGTGCCAGCAGCGTAGATTGGGGCAACTCCTACGAGCAGTACTTC.